Listed below are T cell receptor beta chains from one sample, sequenced in a study of blood T cells in healthy people across ages. TCRdb reprocessed the 5' RACE reads via MiXCR and lists one record per CDR3 protein. Among around 1,500,000 distinct CDR3 sequences, 35% to 45% were seen once, and the ten largest hold around 8%. The sequenced sample was blood. The receptors shown here come from a woman under 30 in good health. Each CDR3 is given with its conserved first and last residue. The order of the fields is J gene, CDR3 length, clone size, D gene, V gene, CDR3 DNA, CDR3 protein. A D gene is named only where the DNA matches it firmly. Only part of the rows carry a size: once, few, many, or a class if the clone is expanded.

j_gene: TRBJ2-6; len: 14; abundance: few; d_gene: NA; v_gene: TRBV2; CDR3nt: TGTGCCAGCAGCCTTCAATCTGGGGCCAACGTCCTGACTTTC; CDR3aa: CASSLQSGANVLTF
j_gene: TRBJ2-3; len: 13; abundance: NA; d_gene: NA; v_gene: TRBV29-1; CDR3nt: TGCAGCGCCCTGGGGGGAGATAGAGATACGCAGTATTTT; CDR3aa: CSALGGDRDTQYF
j_gene: TRBJ1-1; len: 13; abundance: NA; d_gene: NA; v_gene: TRBV12-3/TRBV12-4; CDR3nt: TGTGCCAGCAGTTTAGCGGCCTACACTGAAGCTTTCTTT; CDR3aa: CASSLAAYTEAFF
j_gene: TRBJ2-3; len: 16; abundance: NA; d_gene: TRBD2; v_gene: TRBV20-1; CDR3nt: TGCAGCCTCACCAGGCCCCGGGAGGGCGGAACAGATACGCAGTATTTT; CDR3aa: CSLTRPREGGTDTQYF
j_gene: TRBJ2-1; len: 12; abundance: few; d_gene: NA; v_gene: TRBV4-2; CDR3nt: TGTGCCAGCAGCCAAGGAGAGGGTGAGCAGTTCTTC; CDR3aa: CASSQGEGEQFF
j_gene: TRBJ2-7; len: 14; abundance: few; d_gene: NA; v_gene: TRBV6-5; CDR3nt: TGTGCCAGCAAGCGGGCAGGGACAACCTACGAGCAGTACTTC; CDR3aa: CASKRAGTTYEQYF
j_gene: TRBJ2-3; len: 17; abundance: few; d_gene: TRBD2; v_gene: TRBV4-1; CDR3nt: TGCGCCAGCAGCCAAGATCTGGCGGGGGGGCCGGGAGATACGCAGTATTTT; CDR3aa: CASSQDLAGGPGDTQYF
j_gene: TRBJ1-2; len: 15; abundance: many; d_gene: NA; v_gene: TRBV6-5; CDR3nt: TGTGCCAGCACCTCCTCGGGACGGTGGAACTATGGCTACACCTTC; CDR3aa: CASTSSGRWNYGYTF
j_gene: TRBJ2-7; len: 14; abundance: NA; d_gene: NA; v_gene: TRBV27; CDR3nt: TGTGCCAGCAGTTTTTACAGGGCCTCCTACGAGCAGTACTTC; CDR3aa: CASSFYRASYEQYF
j_gene: TRBJ1-2; len: 16; abundance: few; d_gene: TRBD1; v_gene: TRBV7-2; CDR3nt: TGTGCCAGCGGGACGCTCCGGGACAGGGTTTTTCATGGCTACACCTTC; CDR3aa: CASGTLRDRVFHGYTF
j_gene: TRBJ2-6; len: 12; abundance: NA; d_gene: NA; v_gene: TRBV10-3; CDR3nt: TGTGCCATCTCTAACGGGGCCAACGTCCTGACTTTC; CDR3aa: CAISNGANVLTF
j_gene: TRBJ2-1; len: 12; abundance: NA; d_gene: NA; v_gene: TRBV28; CDR3nt: TGTGCCAGCAGTTACGTCGGGTCAGAGCAGTTCTTC; CDR3aa: CASSYVGSEQFF
j_gene: TRBJ2-1; len: 16; abundance: NA; d_gene: TRBD2; v_gene: TRBV20-1; CDR3nt: TGCAGTGCTAGAGATCTAACCGGGGGGGATTACAATGAGCAGTTCTTC; CDR3aa: CSARDLTGGDYNEQFF
j_gene: TRBJ2-6; len: 14; abundance: NA; d_gene: NA; v_gene: TRBV28; CDR3nt: TGTGCCAGCAAAGGGGGCTCTGGGGCCAACGTCCTGACTTTC; CDR3aa: CASKGGSGANVLTF
j_gene: TRBJ2-1; len: 15; abundance: few; d_gene: NA; v_gene: TRBV20-1; CDR3nt: TGCAGTGCTAGGGGACTGGCGAGCTCCTACAATGAGCAGTTCTTC; CDR3aa: CSARGLASSYNEQFF
j_gene: TRBJ2-2; len: 15; abundance: NA; d_gene: NA; v_gene: TRBV25-1; CDR3nt: TGTGCCAGCAGTGAATATGGCGCCCTTAATCGGGAGCTGTTTTTT; CDR3aa: CASSEYGALNRELFF